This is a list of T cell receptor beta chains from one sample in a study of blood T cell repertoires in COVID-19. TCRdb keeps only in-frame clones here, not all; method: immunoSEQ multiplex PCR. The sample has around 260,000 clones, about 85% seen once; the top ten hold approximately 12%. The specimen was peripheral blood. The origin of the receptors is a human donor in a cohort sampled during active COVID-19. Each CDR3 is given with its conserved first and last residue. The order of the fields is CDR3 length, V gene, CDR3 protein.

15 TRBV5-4 CASSLAGGGRYEQYF
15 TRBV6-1 CASSEGGQGAGEQYF
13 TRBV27 CASSSRTGREAFF
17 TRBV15 CATSRPLQGLAKNIQYF
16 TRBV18 CASSPRQGGNTGELFF
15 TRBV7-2 CASRLELAAYNEQFF
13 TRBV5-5 CASSQQGAYEQYF
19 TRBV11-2 CASSFESFGPGLAGGQRFF
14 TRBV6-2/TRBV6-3 CASSYGSLTDTQYF
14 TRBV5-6 CASSLWLVNTEAFF
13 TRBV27 CASSLKHYTEAFF
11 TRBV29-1 CSTRVTDTQYF
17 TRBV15 CATSRFTTSGGTDTQYF
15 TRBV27 CASSTGQWGDNEQFF
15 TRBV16 CASSQGGQGIGGYTF
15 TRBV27 CASRIGHLSTDTQYF
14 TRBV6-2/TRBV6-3 CASSWRQGGGELFF
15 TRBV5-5 CASSLAERGSYEQYF
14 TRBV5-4 CASSSLAGSTEAFF
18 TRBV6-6 CASSRRDRGKDTAQGYTF
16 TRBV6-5 CASSSWRDRNTGELFF
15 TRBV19 CASSMVTARDTEAFF
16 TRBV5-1 CASSLMGGAASYEQYF
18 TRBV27 CASSLNRPTDSYNSPLHF
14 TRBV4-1 CASSRQATADTQYF
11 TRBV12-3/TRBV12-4 CASAMAGEQYF
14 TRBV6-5 CARKSGGNDYEQYF
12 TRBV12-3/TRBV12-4 CASSLTTQEQYF
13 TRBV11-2 CASSLQGTGEQFF
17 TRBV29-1 CSVDTELAPHLTDTQYF
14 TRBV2 CASSVNRGRYEQYF
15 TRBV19 CASSIVGTGTRELFF
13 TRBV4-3 CASSQGRLNTIYF
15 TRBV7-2 CASSFTGGGNQPQHF
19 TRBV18 CASSPSLHTRDIPLVTQYF
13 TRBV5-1 CASSLVEVGEQYF
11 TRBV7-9 CASTTGAEQFF
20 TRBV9 CASSVPGSKGDRGITGELFF
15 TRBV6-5 CASTRGGGGTYEQYF
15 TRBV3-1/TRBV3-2 CASSQMLAGVDEQYF